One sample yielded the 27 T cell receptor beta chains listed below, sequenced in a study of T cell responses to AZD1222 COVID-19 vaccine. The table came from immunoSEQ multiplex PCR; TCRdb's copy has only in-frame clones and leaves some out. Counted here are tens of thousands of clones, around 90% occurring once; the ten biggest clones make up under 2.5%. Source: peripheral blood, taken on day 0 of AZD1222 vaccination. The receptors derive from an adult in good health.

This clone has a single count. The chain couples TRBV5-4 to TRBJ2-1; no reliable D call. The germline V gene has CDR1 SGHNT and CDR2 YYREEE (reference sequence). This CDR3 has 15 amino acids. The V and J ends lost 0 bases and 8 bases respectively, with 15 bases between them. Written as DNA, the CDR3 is TGTGCCAGCAGCTTGGCCGAAGAAAGTATCCATGAGCAGTTCTTC. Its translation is CASSLAEESIHEQFF.

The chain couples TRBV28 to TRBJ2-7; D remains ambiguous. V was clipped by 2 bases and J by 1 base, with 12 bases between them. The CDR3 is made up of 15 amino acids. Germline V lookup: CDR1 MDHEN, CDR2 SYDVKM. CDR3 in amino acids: CASSLRQWGSYEQYF. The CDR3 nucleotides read TGTGCCAGCAGTTTACGGCAGTGGGGATCCTACGAGCAGTACTTC.

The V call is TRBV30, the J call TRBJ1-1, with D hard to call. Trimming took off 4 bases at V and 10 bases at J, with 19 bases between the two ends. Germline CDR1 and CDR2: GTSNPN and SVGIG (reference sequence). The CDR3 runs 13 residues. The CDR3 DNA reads TGTGCCTGGAAAATCTCGCTTTATGGTGGAGCTTTCTTT. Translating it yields CAWKISLYGGAFF.

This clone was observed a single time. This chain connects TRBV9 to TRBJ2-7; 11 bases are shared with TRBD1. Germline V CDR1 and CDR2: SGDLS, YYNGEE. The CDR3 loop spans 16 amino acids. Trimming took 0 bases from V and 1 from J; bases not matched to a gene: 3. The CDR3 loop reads CASSVGRDRGSYEQYF. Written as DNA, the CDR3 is TGTGCCAGCAGCGTAGGCCGGGACAGGGGGTCCTACGAGCAGTACTTC.

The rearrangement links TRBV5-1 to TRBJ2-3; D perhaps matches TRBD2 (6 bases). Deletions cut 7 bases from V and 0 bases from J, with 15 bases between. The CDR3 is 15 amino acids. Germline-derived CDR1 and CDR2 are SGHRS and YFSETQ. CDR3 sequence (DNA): TGCGCCAGCCTTGCGGGACCGACTAGCACAGATACGCAGTATTTT. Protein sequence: CASLAGPTSTDTQYF. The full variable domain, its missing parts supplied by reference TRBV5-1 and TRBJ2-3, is KAGVTQTPRYLIKTRGQQVTLSCSPISGHRSVSWYQQTPGQGLQFLFEYFSETQRNKGNFPGRFSGRQFSNSRSEMNVSTLELGDSALYLCASLAGPTSTDTQYFGPGTRLTVL.

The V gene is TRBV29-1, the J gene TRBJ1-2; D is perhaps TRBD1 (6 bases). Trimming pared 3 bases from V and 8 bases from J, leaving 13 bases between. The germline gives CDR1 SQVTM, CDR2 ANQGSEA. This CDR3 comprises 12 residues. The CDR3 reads CSVESGGGGYTF. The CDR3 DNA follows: TGCAGCGTTGAGTCCGGGGGCGGCGGCTACACCTTC.

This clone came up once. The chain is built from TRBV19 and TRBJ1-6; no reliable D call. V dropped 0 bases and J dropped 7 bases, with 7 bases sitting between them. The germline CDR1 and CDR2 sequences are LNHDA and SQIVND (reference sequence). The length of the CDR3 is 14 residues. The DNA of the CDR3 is TGTGCCAGTAGTATAGAGGCCTTCAATTCACCCCTCCACTTT. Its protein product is CASSIEAFNSPLHF.

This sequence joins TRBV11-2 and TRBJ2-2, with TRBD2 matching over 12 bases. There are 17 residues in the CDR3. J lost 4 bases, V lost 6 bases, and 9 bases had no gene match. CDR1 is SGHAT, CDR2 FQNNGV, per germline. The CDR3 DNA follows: TGTGCCAGCAGTTACCTAGCGGGGGGGCCGTCCACCGGGGAGCTGTTTTTT. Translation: CASSYLAGGPSTGELFF. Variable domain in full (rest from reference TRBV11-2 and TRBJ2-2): EAGVAQSPRYKIIEKRQSVAFWCNPISGHATLYWYQQILGQGPKLLIQFQNNGVVDDSQLPKDRFSAERLKGVDSTLKIQPAKLEDSAVYLCASSYLAGGPSTGELFFGEGSRLTVL.

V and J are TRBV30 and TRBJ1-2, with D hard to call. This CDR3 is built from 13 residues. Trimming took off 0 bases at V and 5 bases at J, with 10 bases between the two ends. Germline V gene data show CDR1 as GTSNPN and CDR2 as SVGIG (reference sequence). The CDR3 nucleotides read TGTGCCTGGAGTGTTTCGGCCTTGTATGGCTACACCTTC. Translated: CAWSVSALYGYTF.

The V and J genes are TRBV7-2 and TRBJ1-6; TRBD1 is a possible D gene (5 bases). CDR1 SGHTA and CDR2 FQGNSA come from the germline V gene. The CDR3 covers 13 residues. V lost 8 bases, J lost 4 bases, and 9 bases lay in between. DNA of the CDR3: TGTGCCAGCCGGGGGACGTATAATTCACCCCTCCACTTT. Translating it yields CASRGTYNSPLHF. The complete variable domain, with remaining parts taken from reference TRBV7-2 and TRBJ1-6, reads GAGVSQSPSNKVTEKGKDVELRCDPISGHTALYWYRQSLGQGLEFLIYFQGNSAPDKSGLPSDRFSAERTGGSVSTLTIQRTQQEDSAVYLCASRGTYNSPLHFGNGTRLTVT.

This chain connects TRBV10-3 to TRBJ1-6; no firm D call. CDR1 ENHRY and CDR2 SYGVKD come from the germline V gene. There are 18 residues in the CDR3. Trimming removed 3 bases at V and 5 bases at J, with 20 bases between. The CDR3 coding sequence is TGTGCCATCAGTGACCCTATCGGTCAGGCAGAAAATAATTCACCCCTCCACTTT. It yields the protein CAISDPIGQAENNSPLHF.

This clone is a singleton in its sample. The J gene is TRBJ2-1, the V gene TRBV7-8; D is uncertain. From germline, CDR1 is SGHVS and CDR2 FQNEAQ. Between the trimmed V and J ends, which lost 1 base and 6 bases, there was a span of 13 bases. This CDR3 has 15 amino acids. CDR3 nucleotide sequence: TGTGCCAGCAGCTTAGGGAGATTGAACTTCAATGAGCAGTTCTTC. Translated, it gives CASSLGRLNFNEQFF.

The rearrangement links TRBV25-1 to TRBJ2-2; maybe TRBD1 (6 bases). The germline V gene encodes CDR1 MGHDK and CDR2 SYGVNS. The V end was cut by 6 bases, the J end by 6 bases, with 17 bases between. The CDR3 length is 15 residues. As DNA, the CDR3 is TGTGCCAGCAGCGCCGGGACATTCCCCCCCGGGGAGCTGTTTTTT. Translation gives CASSAGTFPPGELFF.

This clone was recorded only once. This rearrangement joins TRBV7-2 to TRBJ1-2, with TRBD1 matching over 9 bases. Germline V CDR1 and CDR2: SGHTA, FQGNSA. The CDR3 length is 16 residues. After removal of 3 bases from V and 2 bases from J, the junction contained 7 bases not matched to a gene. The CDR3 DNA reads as TGTGCCAGCAGCTTCTTACGCGGGACAGGGAACTATGGCTACACCTTC. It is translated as CASSFLRGTGNYGYTF. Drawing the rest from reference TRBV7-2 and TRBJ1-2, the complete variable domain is GAGVSQSPSNKVTEKGKDVELRCDPISGHTALYWYRQSLGQGLEFLIYFQGNSAPDKSGLPSDRFSAERTGGSVSTLTIQRTQQEDSAVYLCASSFLRGTGNYGYTFGSGTRLTVV.

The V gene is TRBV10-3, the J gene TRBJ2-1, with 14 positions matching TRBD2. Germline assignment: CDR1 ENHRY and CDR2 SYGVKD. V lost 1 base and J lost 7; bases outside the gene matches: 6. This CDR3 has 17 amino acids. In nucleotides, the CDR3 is TGTGCCATCAGTGAGTTCGGGACTAGCGGGAGTGCAAATGAGCAGTTCTTC. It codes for CAISEFGTSGSANEQFF.

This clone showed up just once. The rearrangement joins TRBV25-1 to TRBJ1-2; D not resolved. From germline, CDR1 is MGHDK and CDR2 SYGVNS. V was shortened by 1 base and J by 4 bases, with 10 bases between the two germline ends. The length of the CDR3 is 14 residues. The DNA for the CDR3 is TGTGCCAGCAGTGAATCGGGGTTACTCTATGGCTACACCTTC. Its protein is CASSESGLLYGYTF.

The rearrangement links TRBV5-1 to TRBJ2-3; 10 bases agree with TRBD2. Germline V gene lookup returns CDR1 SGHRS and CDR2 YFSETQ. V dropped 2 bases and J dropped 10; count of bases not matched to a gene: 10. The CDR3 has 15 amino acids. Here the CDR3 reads CASSLLAGNGKSQYF. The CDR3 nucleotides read TGCGCCAGCAGCTTACTAGCGGGAAACGGAAAATCGCAGTATTTT.

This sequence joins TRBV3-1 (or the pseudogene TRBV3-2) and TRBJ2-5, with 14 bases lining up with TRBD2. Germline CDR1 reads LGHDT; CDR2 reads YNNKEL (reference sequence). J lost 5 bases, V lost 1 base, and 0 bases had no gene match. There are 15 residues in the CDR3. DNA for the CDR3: TGTGCCAGCAGCCAAGGGACTAGCGGGGGGGAGACCCAGTACTTC. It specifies CASSQGTSGGETQYF.

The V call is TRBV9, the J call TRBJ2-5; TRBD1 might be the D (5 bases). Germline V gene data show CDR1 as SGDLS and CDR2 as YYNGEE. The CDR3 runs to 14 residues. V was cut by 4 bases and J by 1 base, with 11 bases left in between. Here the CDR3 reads CASSPPGFQETQYF. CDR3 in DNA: TGTGCCAGCAGCCCCCCAGGGTTCCAAGAGACCCAGTACTTC.

CDR3 amino acids: CASSLVPGGNYGYTF. In DNA form, the CDR3 reads TGTGCCAGCAGCTTGGTCCCGGGGGGGAACTATGGCTACACCTTC. The rearrangement joins TRBV5-6 to TRBJ1-2, with a possible D match to TRBD1 (5 bases). V lost 0 bases and J lost 2, with 11 bases in between. The germline V gene encodes CDR1 SGHDT and CDR2 YYEEEE. This CDR3 has 15 amino acids.

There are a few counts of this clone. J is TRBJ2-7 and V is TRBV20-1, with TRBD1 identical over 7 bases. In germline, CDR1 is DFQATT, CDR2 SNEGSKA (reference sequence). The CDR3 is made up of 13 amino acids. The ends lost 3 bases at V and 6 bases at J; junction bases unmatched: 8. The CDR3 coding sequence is TGCAGTGCTAGTTTAGGGGGCTATAGCGAGCAGTACTTC. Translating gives CSASLGGYSEQYF.

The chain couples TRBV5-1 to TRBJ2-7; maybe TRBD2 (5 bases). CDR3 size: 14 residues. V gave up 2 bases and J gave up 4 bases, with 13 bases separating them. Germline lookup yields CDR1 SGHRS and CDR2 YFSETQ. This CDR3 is CASSFMFGGYEQYF. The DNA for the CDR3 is TGCGCCAGCAGCTTTATGTTTGGAGGTTACGAGCAGTACTTC.

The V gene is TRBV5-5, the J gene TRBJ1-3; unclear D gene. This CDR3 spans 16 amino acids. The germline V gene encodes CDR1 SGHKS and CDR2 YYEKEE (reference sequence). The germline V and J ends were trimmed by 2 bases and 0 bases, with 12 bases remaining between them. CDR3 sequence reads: CASSFRLDLSGNTIYF. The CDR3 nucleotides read TGTGCCAGCAGCTTTCGGCTGGACCTCTCTGGAAACACCATATATTTT. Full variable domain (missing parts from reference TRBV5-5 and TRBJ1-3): DAGVTQSPTHLIKTRGQQVTLRCSPISGHKSVSWYQQVLGQGPQFIFQYYEKEERGRGNFPDRFSARQFPNYSSELNVNALLLGDSALYLCASSFRLDLSGNTIYFGEGSWLTVV.

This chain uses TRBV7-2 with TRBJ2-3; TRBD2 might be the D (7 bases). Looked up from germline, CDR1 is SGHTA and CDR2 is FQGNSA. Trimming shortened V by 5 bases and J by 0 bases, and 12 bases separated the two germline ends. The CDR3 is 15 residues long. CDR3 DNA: TGTGCCAGCAGCGTGGGGGGGGCGAGCACAGATACGCAGTATTTT. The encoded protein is CASSVGGASTDTQYF.

The CDR3 is CASSMSGSNTEAFF. The DNA of the CDR3 is TGTGCCAGTAGTATGTCCGGGTCGAACACTGAAGCTTTCTTT. The chain recombines TRBV19 with TRBJ1-1; D is unclear. Trimming stripped 3 bases from V and 1 base from J, with 9 bases between. This CDR3 has 14 amino acids. From germline, CDR1 is LNHDA and CDR2 SQIVND (reference sequence).

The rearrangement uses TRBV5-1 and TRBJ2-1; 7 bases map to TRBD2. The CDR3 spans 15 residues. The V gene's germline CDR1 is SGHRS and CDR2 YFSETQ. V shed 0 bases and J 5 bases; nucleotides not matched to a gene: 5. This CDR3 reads CASSLGRGNHNEQFF. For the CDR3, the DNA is TGCGCCAGCAGCTTGGGGCGGGGGAATCACAATGAGCAGTTCTTC.

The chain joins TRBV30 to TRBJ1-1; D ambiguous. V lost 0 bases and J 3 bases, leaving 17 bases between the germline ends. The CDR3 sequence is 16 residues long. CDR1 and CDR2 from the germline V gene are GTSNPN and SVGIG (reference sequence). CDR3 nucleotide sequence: TGTGCCTGGAGTGTACTATGGCCCCGAGGGCACACTGAAGCTTTCTTT. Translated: CAWSVLWPRGHTEAFF.